Shown below are 28 T cell receptor beta chains from a single sample sequenced in a study of blood T cell repertoires in COVID-19. Sequencing was performed with immunoSEQ multiplex PCR; in TCRdb, only in-frame clones are kept and a portion is missing. This sample has around 200,000 clones, with under 90% found just once. Sequenced sample: peripheral blood. Every receptor here comes from a woman older than 75 with active or convalescent COVID-19.

The chain employs TRBV18 and TRBJ2-7; D is uncertain. The germline V gene has CDR1 KGHSH and CDR2 LQKENI. This CDR3 has 13 residues. Trimming took 5 bases from V and 0 from J, leaving 8 bases between them. DNA of the CDR3: TGTGCCAGCTCAGCCGGAGTCTCCTACGAGCAGTACTTC. Translation gives CASSAGVSYEQYF. The complete variable domain, with remaining parts taken from reference TRBV18 and TRBJ2-7, reads NAGVMQNPRHLVRRRGQEARLRCSPMKGHSHVYWYRQLPEEGLKFMVYLQKENIIDESGMPKERFSAEFPKEGPSILRIQQVVRGDSAAYFCASSAGVSYEQYFGPGTRLTVT.

The V and J genes are TRBV7-8 and TRBJ2-7; D is ambiguous. CDR3 length: 14 amino acids. CDR1 and CDR2 (germline): SGHVS, FQNEAQ. V shed 1 base and J shed 0 bases, with 7 bases lying between them. The CDR3 here is CASSLVQSSYEQYF. DNA for the CDR3: TGTGCCAGCAGCTTAGTACAGAGCTCCTACGAGCAGTACTTC. The variable domain in full, with the rest retrieved from reference TRBV7-8 and TRBJ2-7, is GAGVSQSPRYKVAKRGQDVALRCDPISGHVSLFWYQQALGQGPEFLTYFQNEAQLDKSGLPSDRFFAERPEGSVSTLKIQRTQQEDSAVYLCASSLVQSSYEQYFGPGTRLTVT.

The genes are TRBV19 and TRBJ1-2, with 7 bases that match TRBD1. The length of the CDR3 is 15 residues. Germline values: CDR1 LNHDA, CDR2 SQIVND (reference sequence). Trimming cost V 7 bases and J 3 bases; bases outside gene matches: 11. The CDR3 DNA follows: TGTGCCAGTAAGGCACGGGGGCAGGGGGACTATGGCTACACCTTC. Translating it yields CASKARGQGDYGYTF.

The chain uses TRBV5-4 and TRBJ1-5; 7 bases line up with TRBD1. The germline CDR1 and CDR2 sequences are SGHNT and YYREEE (reference sequence). There are 16 residues in the CDR3. V was pared by 0 bases and J by 3 bases, with 6 bases of the junction left unmatched. CDR3 sequence reads: CASSLGGQVNNQPQHF. The CDR3 region has the DNA TGTGCCAGCAGCTTGGGTGGACAGGTTAACAATCAGCCCCAGCATTTT.

CDR3 bases: TGTGCCAGCAGCTTAAGACAGGGGCCCTCCGGGAACACCATATATTTT. Residues: CASSLRQGPSGNTIYF. The J gene is TRBJ1-3, the V gene TRBV7-2; 8 positions agree with TRBD1. This CDR3 comprises 16 residues. With V trimmed by 2 bases and J by 7 bases, 10 bases remained unmatched. CDR1 and CDR2 (germline): SGHTA, FQGNSA.

This chain links TRBV11-2 with TRBJ2-1; a weak D match, TRBD1 (6 bases). The V and J ends lost 6 bases and 8 bases respectively, with 8 bases between them. The CDR3 is 11 amino acids. Per germline, CDR1 SGHAT and CDR2 FQNNGV. The DNA for the CDR3 is TGTGCCAGCAGGGGGGCTCATGAGCAGTTCTTC. It encodes CASRGAHEQFF. Together with reference TRBV11-2 and TRBJ2-1, the CDR3 gives the full variable domain: EAGVAQSPRYKIIEKRQSVAFWCNPISGHATLYWYQQILGQGPKLLIQFQNNGVVDDSQLPKDRFSAERLKGVDSTLKIQPAKLEDSAVYLCASRGAHEQFFGPGTRLTVL.

The chain joins TRBV11-3 to TRBJ2-3, with a tentative D call TRBD1 (5 bases). Germline-derived CDR1 and CDR2 are SGHNT and YENEEA. This CDR3 spans 16 amino acids. The V and J ends lost 5 bases and 1 base respectively, with 16 bases between them. In DNA, the CDR3 is TGTGCCAGCAGCAGAAACCCTGGCAGGGGCACAGATACGCAGTATTTT. Its translation: CASSRNPGRGTDTQYF.

This rearrangement joins TRBV7-2 to TRBJ1-5, with TRBD1 as a possible D gene (5 bases). Germline V lookup: CDR1 SGHTA, CDR2 FQGNSA. The CDR3 is 15 residues long. Trimming removed 5 bases from V and 0 bases from J, with 11 bases in between. The CDR3 here is CASSATGDSNQPQHF. DNA for the CDR3: TGTGCCAGCAGCGCCACGGGGGATAGCAATCAGCCCCAGCATTTT.

This clone was detected only a few times. The chain uses TRBV28 and TRBJ1-2; 10 nucleotides match TRBD1. The J segment lost 2 bases and the V segment lost 5 bases, leaving 5 bases of the junction unmatched. This CDR3 contains 15 residues. Per the germline V gene, CDR1 is MDHEN and CDR2 is SYDVKM. CDR3 in DNA: TGTGCCAGCAGTACAGACAGGGGGCACAACTATGGCTACACCTTC. Translating it yields CASSTDRGHNYGYTF.

The chain uses TRBV25-1 and TRBJ1-1; 8 bases are shared with TRBD1. The germline V gene has CDR1 MGHDK and CDR2 SYGVNS. With 3 bases clipped from V and 1 base from J, the junction kept 7 bases outside the gene matches. The CDR3 has 16 residues. For the CDR3, the DNA is TGTGCCAGCAGTGACCGACAGGGGAGGGCGAACACTGAAGCTTTCTTT. This codes for CASSDRQGRANTEAFF.

The table lists this clone with a count of one. The chain recombines TRBV5-1 with TRBJ2-7, with D perhaps TRBD1 (6 bases). Germline CDR1 is SGHRS and CDR2 is YFSETQ. The CDR3 spans 15 residues. V gave up 1 base and J gave up 2 bases, with 13 bases separating them. For the CDR3, the DNA is TGCGCCAGCAGCTTGTTGGGGGCCGCTACCTACGAGCAGTACTTC. Protein: CASSLLGAATYEQYF. Full variable domain (rest looked up from reference TRBV5-1 and TRBJ2-7): KAGVTQTPRYLIKTRGQQVTLSCSPISGHRSVSWYQQTPGQGLQFLFEYFSETQRNKGNFPGRFSGRQFSNSRSEMNVSTLELGDSALYLCASSLLGAATYEQYFGPGTRLTVT.

This clone was found a few times. The chain employs TRBV12-3 or TRBV12-4 and TRBJ1-5; a possible D gene is TRBD1 (5 bases). There are 13 residues in the CDR3. Trimming cost V 8 bases and J 4 bases, with 12 bases left between them. This CDR3 reads CASGGLTNQPQHF. The CDR3 DNA reads TGTGCCAGCGGGGGACTTACGAATCAGCCCCAGCATTTT.

The rearrangement joins TRBV6-2 or TRBV6-3 to TRBJ2-4; tentative D call: TRBD2 (5 bases). Trimming pared 3 bases from V and 5 bases from J, leaving 14 bases between. CDR3 length: 15 residues. CDR1 is MNHEY and CDR2 is SVGEGT in the germline V gene. The CDR3 nucleotides are TGTGCCAGCAGTTATTTAGGGCTGGGAGAAAACATTCAGTACTTC. Amino acids: CASSYLGLGENIQYF.

This clone was detected only a few times. The CDR3 sequence: CASSLIGMSFSGNTIYF. The CDR3 nucleotides read TGCGCCAGCAGCTTGATCGGGATGAGTTTTTCTGGAAACACCATATATTTT. The V call is TRBV5-1, the J call TRBJ1-3; D not certain. The CDR3 is made up of 17 amino acids. Trimming cost V 1 base and J 1 base, with 15 bases left between them. Looked up from germline, CDR1 is SGHRS and CDR2 is YFSETQ.

The chain joins TRBV5-1 to TRBJ2-2, with D perhaps matching TRBD1 (5 bases). The CDR3 has 16 residues. Germline V lookup: CDR1 SGHRS, CDR2 YFSETQ. Trimming left V 0 bases short and J 4 bases short, with 13 bases between. The CDR3 DNA is TGCGCCAGCAGCTTGGGATTTCAGGGCTTCACCGGGGAGCTGTTTTTT. This gives the protein CASSLGFQGFTGELFF.

V gene TRBV29-1 combines with J gene TRBJ2-3; the D gene is possibly TRBD2 (5 bases). Per germline, CDR1 SQVTM and CDR2 ANQGSEA. Deletions cut 4 bases from V and 6 bases from J, with 17 bases between. The CDR3 is 14 residues long. CDR3 DNA sequence: TGCAGCGTTGGAGGGCGCCCACCAAGGGATACGCAGTATTTT. Protein: CSVGGRPPRDTQYF.

J is TRBJ2-3 and V is TRBV5-1; D is undetermined. Per the germline V gene, CDR1 is SGHRS and CDR2 is YFSETQ. Trimming removed 0 bases at V and 2 bases at J, with 7 bases between. The CDR3 covers 14 residues. CDR3 amino acids: CASSLEPFTDTQYF. CDR3 nucleotides: TGCGCCAGCAGCTTGGAGCCATTCACAGATACGCAGTATTTT.

The chain has TRBV28 and TRBJ2-3; a weak D match, TRBD2 (5 bases). CDR1 is MDHEN, CDR2 SYDVKM, per germline. The V and J ends lost 5 bases and 8 bases respectively, with 23 bases between them. The CDR3 has 16 amino acids. The CDR3 DNA sequence: TGTGCCAGCAGTGCCCTGGAGGCCCCGGGTTTTAGTACGCAGTATTTT. This codes for CASSALEAPGFSTQYF.

The CDR3 spells CASSPVAGGSYNEQFF. For the CDR3, the DNA is TGTGCCAGCAGCCCCGTAGCGGGGGGTTCTTACAATGAGCAGTTCTTC. The rearrangement links TRBV7-2 to TRBJ2-1, with 10 bases fitting TRBD2. CDR1 and CDR2 (germline): SGHTA, FQGNSA. The CDR3 covers 16 residues. Germline trimming cut 5 bases from V and 4 bases from J; bases unmatched to any gene: 8.

In the case of this clone: Other DNA sequences in the sample encode the same CDR3. J is TRBJ2-7 and V is TRBV2; no reliable D call. Deletions cut 5 bases from V and 1 base from J, with 3 bases between. CDR3 size: 11 residues. CDR1 and CDR2 from the germline V gene are SNHLY and FYNNEI. CDR3 in amino acids: CASSYSYEQYF. In DNA, the CDR3 is TGTGCCAGCAGTTATTCCTACGAGCAGTACTTC.

The chain employs TRBV25-1 and TRBJ2-7; 7 bases map to TRBD2. The germline V gene encodes CDR1 MGHDK and CDR2 SYGVNS. V shed 6 bases and J 3 bases; nucleotides not matched to a gene: 11. The CDR3 is made up of 15 amino acids. CDR3 DNA sequence: TGTGCCAGCAGCCCCGGGACTACCCGATTCTACGAGCAGTACTTC. This gives the protein CASSPGTTRFYEQYF.

The chain has TRBV5-1 and TRBJ2-7; 9 bases agree with TRBD2. The CDR3 runs 15 residues. The V gene's germline CDR1 is SGHRS and CDR2 YFSETQ. J gave up 11 bases and V 5 bases, and 17 bases lay outside the gene matches. The CDR3 bases are TGCGCCAGCAGACCCAGCGGGGGGCTCTCGGGTTTGGAGTACTTC. Amino acids: CASRPSGGLSGLEYF.

This clone was detected only once. This sequence joins TRBV9 and TRBJ1-2; 8 nucleotides align to TRBD1. V was clipped by 3 bases and J by 2 bases; unmatched bases: 6. Per germline, CDR1 SGDLS and CDR2 YYNGEE. CDR3 length: 15 residues. DNA of the CDR3: TGTGCCAGCAGCGCCGGACAGGGAGCGAACTATGGCTACACCTTC. This encodes CASSAGQGANYGYTF.

The V gene is TRBV7-9, the J gene TRBJ1-6; no definite D call. CDR1 is SEHNR, CDR2 FQNEAQ, per germline (reference sequence). Deletions cut 5 bases from V and 8 bases from J, with 10 bases between. This CDR3 is 13 amino acids long. In DNA, the CDR3 is TGTGCCAGCAGCCGGGAGTGGGATTCACCCCTCCACTTT. Its protein is CASSREWDSPLHF.

This clone was detected only once. The V and J genes are TRBV18 and TRBJ2-1; D is possibly TRBD1 (5 bases). The length of the CDR3 is 14 residues. The ends were cut back, 3 bases at V and 9 bases at J, with 15 bases in the middle. Germline assignment: CDR1 KGHSH and CDR2 LQKENI. The CDR3 loop reads CASSPLRDLGEQFF. The CDR3, as DNA: TGTGCCAGCTCACCGCTCAGGGATTTGGGTGAGCAGTTCTTC.

The chain recombines TRBV5-1 with TRBJ1-1, with 11 bases identical to TRBD1. The V gene end was trimmed by 4 bases and the J gene end by 5 bases; junction bases not matched to a gene: 4. CDR1 is SGHRS and CDR2 is YFSETQ in the germline V gene. The CDR3 runs 14 residues. The CDR3 coding sequence is TGCGCCAGCAGCCAGGACAGGGGGCTGACTGAAGCTTTCTTT. Residues: CASSQDRGLTEAFF.

The chain carries TRBV19 and TRBJ1-2; 9 nucleotides match TRBD1. CDR3 size: 16 residues. Trimming at V came to 7 bases and at J to 5 bases, leaving 14 bases not matched to a gene. Germline-derived CDR1 and CDR2 are LNHDA and SQIVND (reference sequence). The CDR3 loop reads CASNHPGGTGRYGYTF. As DNA, the CDR3 is TGTGCCAGTAACCACCCTGGGGGGACAGGGCGATATGGCTACACCTTC. Full variable domain (remainder filled in from reference TRBV19 and TRBJ1-2): DGGITQSPKYLFRKEGQNVTLSCEQNLNHDAMYWYRQDPGQGLRLIYYSQIVNDFQKGDIAEGYSVSREKKESFPLTVTSAQKNPTAFYLCASNHPGGTGRYGYTFGSGTRLTVV.

V gene TRBV24-1 combines with J gene TRBJ2-1; tentatively, D is TRBD1 (7 bases). The germline CDR1 and CDR2 sequences are KGHDR and SFDVKD. V lost 2 bases and J 7 bases, leaving 17 bases between the germline ends. This CDR3 is 16 amino acids long. The CDR3 DNA sequence: TGTGCCACCAGTGATTCGGGGGCAGGGGGTCTGAATGAGCAGTTCTTC. This gives the protein CATSDSGAGGLNEQFF.